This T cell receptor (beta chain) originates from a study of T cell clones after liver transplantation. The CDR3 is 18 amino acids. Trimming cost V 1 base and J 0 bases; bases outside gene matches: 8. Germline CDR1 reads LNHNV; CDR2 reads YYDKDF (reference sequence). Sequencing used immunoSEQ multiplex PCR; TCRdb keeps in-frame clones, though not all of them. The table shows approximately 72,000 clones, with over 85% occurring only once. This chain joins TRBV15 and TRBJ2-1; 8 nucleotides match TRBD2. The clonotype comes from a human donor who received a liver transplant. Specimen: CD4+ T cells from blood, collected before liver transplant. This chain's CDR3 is CATSRAREAHSSYNEQFF. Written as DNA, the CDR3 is TGTGCCACCAGCAGAGCGCGGGAGGCCCATAGCTCCTACAATGAGCAGTTCTTC.